This T cell receptor (beta chain) was recovered during a study of T cell repertoires in cytomegalovirus infection. Study as a whole: A matching HLA type, together with CMV infection, was signaled by public TCR beta signatures.

TCRdb independently ran MiXCR on the reads; one entry per CDR3 protein. The profile shows some 400,000 distinct CDR3 sequences, under 40% of them singletons. Germline V gene sequence: CDR1 MNHNY, CDR2 SVGAGI (reference sequence). The trim removed 5 bases at V and 4 bases at J, leaving 3 bases unmatched. This CDR3 spans 15 amino acids. This clonotype originated in a human donor in good health (CMV status not recorded). Some clones in this sample may be carry-over from other donors' samples. The sample comprised PBMCs. The chain employs TRBV6-6 and TRBJ2-2; 11 nucleotides match TRBD1. This CDR3 is CASSRDRGSTGELFF. CDR3 DNA: TGTGCCAGCAGTCGGGACAGGGGGAGCACCGGGGAGCTGTTTTTT.